A single sample is the source of the 28 T cell receptor beta chains below, sequenced in a study of shared clonotypes between healthy human individuals. Naive CD8 cells, CD45RO-negative and positively selected for CCR7, excluded terminally differentiated effector memory CD45RA+ cells. Repertoires were generated with immunoSEQ multiplex PCR, while TCRdb's copy carries only in-frame clones and drops some. The data contain around 2,100,000 clones, just under 95% of them singletons. The sample was naive CD8+ T cells sorted from blood. Source of these receptors: a man between 18 and 35 years old in good health.

Note on this clone: The sample contains more than one DNA sequence encoding this CDR3. V gene TRBV9 combines with J gene TRBJ2-2; D is perhaps TRBD1 (6 bases). This CDR3 has 15 amino acids. Trimming took off 4 bases at V and 0 bases at J, with 10 bases between the two ends. Germline CDR1 SGDLS, CDR2 YYNGEE. The DNA of the CDR3 is TGTGCCAGCAGCTCCGGGACAACGAACACCGGGGAGCTGTTTTTT. Its translation is CASSSGTTNTGELFF. The variable domain in full, completed from reference TRBV9 and TRBJ2-2, reads DSGVTQTPKHLITATGQRVTLRCSPRSGDLSVYWYQQSLDQGLQFLIQYYNGEERAKGNILERFSAQQFPDLHSELNLSSLELGDSALYFCASSSGTTNTGELFFGEGSRLTVL.

The chain joins TRBV27 to TRBJ2-7; D is uncertain. Trimming removed 6 bases from V and 0 bases from J, with 21 bases in between. This CDR3 spans 17 amino acids. The germline V gene encodes CDR1 MNHEY and CDR2 SMNVEV (reference sequence). CDR3 sequence: CASRGYSRLTPSYEQYF. The CDR3 DNA reads TGTGCCAGCAGGGGATACTCGAGACTGACACCCTCCTACGAGCAGTACTTC.

The chain has TRBV7-9 and TRBJ1-1, with TRBD1 identical over 9 bases. Per germline, CDR1 SEHNR and CDR2 FQNEAQ (reference sequence). This CDR3 region has 16 residues. The V gene end was trimmed by 2 bases and the J gene end by 4 bases; junction bases not matched to a gene: 8. DNA for the CDR3: TGTGCCAGCAGCTTACATCCGCTGGACAGGGGCACTGAAGCTTTCTTT. Translation: CASSLHPLDRGTEAFF. The full variable domain, rest sourced from reference TRBV7-9 and TRBJ1-1, is DTGVSQNPRHKITKRGQNVTFRCDPISEHNRLYWYRQTLGQGPEFLTYFQNEAQLEKSRLLSDRFSAERPKGSFSTLEIQRTEQGDSAMYLCASSLHPLDRGTEAFFGQGTRLTVV.

On this clone itself: Additional DNA sequences in this sample encode the identical CDR3. V and J are TRBV27 and TRBJ1-1; D is possibly TRBD1 (6 bases). Germline lookup yields CDR1 MNHEY and CDR2 SMNVEV (reference sequence). The CDR3 length is 13 residues. V was trimmed by 5 bases and J by 5 bases, leaving 12 bases between them. The chain's CDR3 is CASSLGGRTEAFF. As DNA, the CDR3 is TGTGCCAGCAGTCTGGGGGGCCGGACTGAAGCTTTCTTT.

The V call is TRBV7-9, the J call TRBJ1-2, with 7 positions matching TRBD1. Germline lookup yields CDR1 SEHNR and CDR2 FQNEAQ (reference sequence). This CDR3 has 16 amino acids. Trimming at V came to 1 base and at J to 2 bases, leaving 7 bases not matched to a gene. This CDR3 reads CASSLGVAGGNYGYTF. CDR3 DNA sequence: TGTGCCAGCAGCTTAGGGGTGGCAGGGGGGAACTATGGCTACACCTTC.

This clone is a singleton in its sample. The chain joins TRBV5-6 to TRBJ2-2; 11 nucleotides line up with TRBD2. Germline V gives CDR1 SGHDT, CDR2 YYEEEE. V dropped 4 bases and J dropped 4; count of bases not matched to a gene: 3. The CDR3 has 15 residues. CDR3 protein: CASSPGLAATGELFF. CDR3 DNA sequence: TGTGCCAGCAGCCCGGGACTAGCGGCCACCGGGGAGCTGTTTTTT.

This clone showed up just once. The V call is TRBV7-9, the J call TRBJ2-5, with TRBD2 matching 9 bases. Trimming at V came to 5 bases and at J to 5 bases, leaving 15 bases not matched to a gene. CDR1 and CDR2 from the germline V gene are SEHNR and FQNEAQ (reference sequence). The CDR3 runs 17 residues. The CDR3 loop is CASSPRTSVSLGETQYF. The CDR3 DNA follows: TGTGCCAGCAGCCCTCGGACTAGCGTCTCCCTAGGGGAGACCCAGTACTTC.

This sequence joins TRBV7-9 and TRBJ2-1; TRBD2 matches 12 bases. Trimming removed 7 bases from V and 9 bases from J; junction bases left unmatched: 19. The CDR3 has 18 amino acids. Germline loops: CDR1 SEHNR, CDR2 FQNEAQ (reference sequence). DNA of the CDR3: TGTGCCAGCACCGAACTTCGGACTAGCGGGAACCTAATGGGTGAGCAGTTCTTC. The encoded protein is CASTELRTSGNLMGEQFF.

This clone was recorded only once. The sample carries other DNA sequences with the same CDR3. The chain has TRBV27 and TRBJ1-1; D not certain. The V and J ends lost 4 bases and 2 bases respectively, with 8 bases between them. Germline V CDR1 and CDR2: MNHEY, SMNVEV (reference sequence). The CDR3 totals 13 residues. The CDR3 nucleotides read TGTGCCAGCAGTTGGGGAGTAAACACTGAAGCTTTCTTT. As protein: CASSWGVNTEAFF.

The V call is TRBV28, the J call TRBJ2-1; D ambiguous. Germline lookup yields CDR1 MDHEN and CDR2 SYDVKM. CDR3 length equals 14 residues. V was clipped by 2 bases and J by 2 bases, with 7 bases between them. The CDR3 loop reads CASSLTAAYNEQFF. CDR3 sequence (DNA): TGTGCCAGCAGTTTAACCGCAGCCTACAATGAGCAGTTCTTC.

In nucleotides, the CDR3 is TGCAGCGTTGTGGGGGGAACTGAAGCTTTCTTT. Its translation: CSVVGGTEAFF. The J gene is TRBJ1-1, the V gene TRBV29-1, with D tentatively TRBD1 (5 bases). V lost 4 bases and J 5 bases, leaving 8 bases between the germline ends. Germline CDR1 and CDR2: SQVTM and ANQGSEA. The CDR3 runs to 11 residues.

V gene TRBV6-1 combines with J gene TRBJ2-5; D gene uncertain. The germline gives CDR1 MNHNS, CDR2 SASEGT. The CDR3 is 13 amino acids. V was cut by 4 bases and J by 0 bases, with 6 bases left in between. CDR3 in DNA: TGTGCCAGCAGTGTCGACTACCAAGAGACCCAGTACTTC. Encoded protein: CASSVDYQETQYF.

The rearrangement joins TRBV6-6 to TRBJ1-1; D is uncertain. V lost 0 bases to trimming and J lost 4 bases, with 12 bases between them. Germline-derived CDR1 and CDR2 are MNHNY and SVGAGI (reference sequence). The CDR3 runs to 15 residues. CDR3 sequence: CASSYSEGLGTEAFF. Here the CDR3 DNA reads TGTGCCAGCAGTTACTCGGAGGGTCTGGGCACTGAAGCTTTCTTT.

This sequence joins TRBV10-2 and TRBJ1-6; D possibly corresponds to TRBD1 (6 bases). CDR1 WSHSY and CDR2 SAAADI come from the germline V gene. Trimming removed 8 bases at V and 7 bases at J, with 15 bases between. The CDR3 consists of 14 residues. The CDR3 region has the DNA TGCGCCAGCCAACCTGGACAGATCAATTCACCCCTCCACTTT. Protein: CASQPGQINSPLHF.

This chain links TRBV28 with TRBJ2-7; perhaps TRBD2 as D (6 bases). The V end lost 3 bases, the J end lost 7 bases, and 16 bases lay between the germline ends. CDR1 is MDHEN and CDR2 is SYDVKM in the germline V gene. The CDR3 sequence is 14 residues long. The CDR3 nucleotides read TGTGCCAGCAGTTTGAGGGGAGAAGGGAGGGAGCAGTACTTC. This gives the protein CASSLRGEGREQYF.

The genes are TRBV29-1 and TRBJ2-5; possibly TRBD2 for D (5 bases). Looked up from germline, CDR1 is SQVTM and CDR2 is ANQGSEA. The V end lost 3 bases, the J end lost 5 bases, and 13 bases lay between the germline ends. The CDR3 sequence is 13 residues long. Here the CDR3 DNA reads TGCAGCGTTGATTTCGGACTCGTCGAGACCCAGTACTTC. Translating gives CSVDFGLVETQYF.

On this clone itself: The identical CDR3 is also encoded by other nucleotide sequences in the sample. This rearrangement joins TRBV6-5 to TRBJ2-1; 8 bases are shared with TRBD1. The CDR3 has 14 amino acids. From germline, CDR1 is MNHEY and CDR2 SVGAGI. Trimming took 5 bases from V and 2 from J; bases not matched to a gene: 2. This CDR3 is CASSGTGPYNEQFF. The DNA for the CDR3 is TGTGCCAGCAGTGGGACAGGACCCTACAATGAGCAGTTCTTC.

The chain uses TRBV4-3 and TRBJ2-3; 8 bases are a match to TRBD2. Germline CDR1 reads LGHNA; CDR2 reads YSLEER. The CDR3 loop spans 15 amino acids. The V and J ends lost 4 bases and 6 bases, in that order; junction bases with no gene match: 9. The CDR3 region is CASSLKAGVGDTQYF. The CDR3 nucleotides are TGCGCCAGCAGCCTTAAAGCGGGAGTAGGGGATACGCAGTATTTT.

J is TRBJ2-5 and V is TRBV4-1, with D perhaps matching TRBD1 or TRBD2 (5 bases each). This CDR3 comprises 14 residues. Germline lookup yields CDR1 MGHRA and CDR2 YSYEKL. V lost 1 base and J 5 bases, leaving 11 bases between the germline ends. The CDR3 bases are TGCGCCAGCAGCCAAGGTGCAGGGACGGAGACCCAGTACTTC. As protein: CASSQGAGTETQYF.

The rearrangement joins TRBV5-6 to TRBJ2-1, with 11 positions matching TRBD2. This CDR3 has 15 residues. Germline lookup yields CDR1 SGHDT and CDR2 YYEEEE. The junction had 7 bases not matched to a gene; V was cut back by 4 bases and J by 7 bases. As DNA, the CDR3 is TGTGCCAGCAGCCCCGGACTAGCGGGCCTGAATGAGCAGTTCTTC. Translated, it gives CASSPGLAGLNEQFF.

Concerning this clone itself: Other DNA sequences in the sample encode the same CDR3. The rearrangement links TRBV6-5 to TRBJ2-3; 11 bases line up with TRBD2. Germline-derived CDR1 and CDR2 are MNHEY and SVGAGI. The CDR3 is 15 amino acids. The V and J ends lost 5 bases and 4 bases, in that order; junction bases with no gene match: 5. CDR3 in DNA: TGTGCCAGCAGTAGTCTAGCGGGAGGATCAGATACGCAGTATTTT. Translated, it gives CASSSLAGGSDTQYF.

CDR3 sequence reads: CASRPPGASSYNEQFF. In DNA, the CDR3 is TGTGCCAGCAGGCCCCCGGGGGCGAGCTCCTACAATGAGCAGTTCTTC. The rearrangement joins TRBV6-6 to TRBJ2-1; D possibly uses TRBD1 or TRBD2 (6 bases each). V lost 6 bases, J lost 0 bases, and 15 bases lay in between. This CDR3 spans 16 amino acids. Germline assignment: CDR1 MNHNY and CDR2 SVGAGI (reference sequence).

V is TRBV7-8 and J is TRBJ1-4, with D perhaps matching TRBD1 (5 bases). Germline CDR1 is SGHVS and CDR2 is FQNEAQ. CDR3 length equals 15 residues. V was trimmed by 4 bases and J by 5 bases, leaving 14 bases between them. CDR3 residues: CASSYPQGGNEKLFF. The CDR3 coding sequence is TGTGCCAGCAGCTATCCGCAGGGTGGGAATGAAAAACTGTTTTTT.

The V and J genes are TRBV6-1 and TRBJ2-7; TRBD2 is a possible D gene (7 bases). The CDR3 extends over 14 amino acids. Trimming removed 10 bases from V and 4 bases from J, with 20 bases in between. CDR1 is MNHNS and CDR2 is SASEGT in the germline V gene. CDR3 sequence: CATDPRGGLYEQYF. CDR3 in DNA: TGTGCCACCGATCCGAGGGGGGGACTGTACGAGCAGTACTTC.

The chain uses TRBV5-4 and TRBJ2-1; 11 nucleotides line up with TRBD2. This CDR3 region has 14 residues. The V gene end was trimmed by 4 bases and the J gene end by 6 bases; junction bases not matched to a gene: 3. Germline CDR1 reads SGHNT; CDR2 reads YYREEE (reference sequence). The DNA of the CDR3 is TGTGCCAGCAGCCCCGGGACTAGCGGCAATGAGCAGTTCTTC. Protein product: CASSPGTSGNEQFF.

Only one count was recorded for this clone. The V and J genes are TRBV5-4 and TRBJ1-2; D gene uncertain. Germline values: CDR1 SGHNT, CDR2 YYREEE (reference sequence). The CDR3 is made up of 15 amino acids. V was clipped by 2 bases and J by 0 bases, with 11 bases between them. The CDR3: CASSFWEAPNYGYTF. Written as DNA, the CDR3 is TGTGCCAGCAGCTTCTGGGAGGCTCCTAACTATGGCTACACCTTC.

This rearrangement joins TRBV27 to TRBJ2-3, with a possible D match to TRBD2 (7 bases). Germline CDR1 MNHEY, CDR2 SMNVEV (reference sequence). Between the trimmed V and J ends, which lost 3 bases and 7 bases, there was a span of 17 bases. The CDR3 has 15 amino acids. The CDR3 reads CASSFYREGSHTQYF. The CDR3 nucleotides are TGTGCCAGCAGTTTTTACAGGGAGGGAAGCCATACGCAGTATTTT.

The chain uses TRBV6-1 and TRBJ1-1; no definite D call. Germline V gene lookup returns CDR1 MNHNS and CDR2 SASEGT. V was trimmed by 5 bases and J by 8 bases, leaving 12 bases between them. This CDR3 has 12 amino acids. The CDR3 is CASSLTALEAFF. The CDR3 bases are TGTGCCAGCAGTCTGACGGCTCTAGAAGCTTTCTTT.